What follows are 8 T cell receptor beta chains derived from one specimen sequenced in a study of blood T cell repertoires in COVID-19. This table comes from immunoSEQ multiplex PCR, and its TCRdb copy is limited to in-frame clones, with some not included. Here the sample spans some 200,000 clones, around 91% being singletons. The sample consisted of peripheral blood. The receptors originated from a woman in her thirties or forties with acute or convalescent COVID-19.

Of note for this clone: At one end the junction does not follow the germline gene, possibly because of a read error. The CDR3 spells CASNEGTGNQPQHF. As DNA, the CDR3 is TGTGCCAGCAATGAAGGTACAGGGAATCAGCCCCAGCATTTT. The chain couples TRBV2 to TRBJ1-5; D might be TRBD1 (6 bases). Germline assignment: CDR1 SNHLY and CDR2 FYNNEI. The CDR3 covers 14 residues. The full variable domain, completed using reference TRBV2 and TRBJ1-5, is EPEVTQTPSHQVTQMGQEVILRCVPISNHLYFYWYRQILGQKVEFLVSFYNNEISEKSEIFDDQFSVERPDGSNFTLKIRSTKLEDSAMYFCASNEGTGNQPQHFGDGTRLSIL.

The rearrangement links TRBV7-2 to TRBJ1-5; D may be TRBD1 (5 bases). CDR1 and CDR2 from the germline V gene are SGHTA and FQGNSA. There are 15 residues in the CDR3. Trimming left V 2 bases short and J 0 bases short, with 8 bases between. CDR3 nucleotide sequence: TGTGCCAGCAGCTTAAGGGGTTATAGCAATCAGCCCCAGCATTTT. This sequence encodes CASSLRGYSNQPQHF.

This sequence joins TRBV24-1 and TRBJ1-6; D perhaps matches TRBD1 (6 bases). The CDR3 is 14 amino acids. V was trimmed by 5 bases and J by 7 bases, leaving 11 bases between them. In germline, CDR1 is KGHDR, CDR2 SFDVKD. DNA for the CDR3: TGTGCCACCAGTGGAAGGACAGAAAATTCACCCCTCCACTTT. Its protein product is CATSGRTENSPLHF.

A few counts support this clone. This chain joins TRBV27 and TRBJ1-5, with 8 nucleotides matching TRBD1. Germline CDR1 reads MNHEY; CDR2 reads SMNVEV (reference sequence). The junction had 9 bases not matched to a gene; V was cut back by 2 bases and J by 9 bases. The CDR3 contains 15 residues. The CDR3 reads CASSLRGTGLGPQHF. Written as DNA, the CDR3 is TGTGCCAGCAGTTTAAGGGGGACAGGCCTAGGGCCCCAGCATTTT.

The chain links TRBV14 to TRBJ2-3; TRBD2 might be the D (6 bases). This CDR3 is 12 amino acids long. V was shortened by 4 bases and J by 10 bases, with 12 bases between the two germline ends. Germline V lookup: CDR1 SGHDN, CDR2 FVKESK. The CDR3 spells CASSPGRGSQYF. CDR3 nucleotides: TGTGCCAGCAGCCCCGGGCGGGGCTCGCAGTATTTT.

This clone was seen repeatedly, ten times or more. The identical CDR3 is also encoded by other nucleotide sequences in the sample. J is TRBJ2-7 and V is TRBV18; 8 bases match TRBD1. This CDR3 comprises 14 residues. V was pared by 6 bases and J by 2 bases, with 6 bases of the junction left unmatched. In germline, CDR1 is KGHSH, CDR2 LQKENI. As DNA, the CDR3 is TGTGCCAGCTCTCCGCGGACAGGGCCCTACGAGCAGTACGTC. Translation: CASSPRTGPYEQYV.

This clone was found once. The chain uses TRBV11-2 and TRBJ2-7; D not resolved. V gave up 0 bases and J gave up 6 bases, with 12 bases separating them. Per the germline V gene, CDR1 is SGHAT and CDR2 is FQNNGV. The CDR3 is 14 amino acids. CDR3 DNA sequence: TGTGCCAGCAGCTTAGATCGGCACAGTAGCGAGCAGTACGTC. Its protein product is CASSLDRHSSEQYV.

The J gene is TRBJ1-1, the V gene TRBV7-9; 8 bases are a match to TRBD1. Germline values: CDR1 SEHNR, CDR2 FQNEAQ (reference sequence). The length of the CDR3 is 15 residues. V lost 2 bases and J lost 4; bases outside the gene matches: 6. CDR3 region: CASSLQGALGTEAFF. In DNA, the CDR3 is TGTGCCAGCAGCTTACAGGGGGCGCTGGGCACTGAAGCTTTCTTT.